The rows below give T cell receptor beta chains drawn from one sample of a study of identical twins. TCRdb processed the 5' RACE reads anew with MiXCR; each CDR3 protein has one entry. This sample carries approximately 240,000 distinct CDR3 sequences, about an eighth of them seen once, and the ten largest clones take around 8.9%. Sequenced material: memory (CD45RO+) T cells sorted from blood. These receptors were obtained from a woman aged 18-29 years in good health. CDR3s include the opening cysteine and the closing phenylalanine or tryptophan. Each record gives: V gene, J gene, clone size, CDR3 protein. Expanded clones are given a class, and other clones once, few, many or no size at all.

v_gene: TRBV4-1
j_gene: TRBJ2-7
abundance: few
CDR3aa: CASSQEVGLATYEQYF

v_gene: TRBV12-3/TRBV12-4
j_gene: TRBJ1-6
abundance: few
CDR3aa: CASSLRDGVGSPLHF

v_gene: TRBV4-1
j_gene: TRBJ2-1
abundance: NA
CDR3aa: CASSQDWAGGVTFF

v_gene: TRBV27
j_gene: TRBJ1-2
abundance: NA
CDR3aa: CASSIQWGPNYGYTF

v_gene: TRBV5-1
j_gene: TRBJ1-1
abundance: NA
CDR3aa: CASSLQGARDTEAFF

v_gene: TRBV12-3/TRBV12-4
j_gene: TRBJ2-1
abundance: few
CDR3aa: CASSLQEAVNEQFF

v_gene: TRBV27
j_gene: TRBJ1-1
abundance: NA
CDR3aa: CASSLGSWGDTEAFF

v_gene: TRBV24-1
j_gene: TRBJ1-2
abundance: NA
CDR3aa: CATSDFGTDYTF

v_gene: TRBV7-2
j_gene: TRBJ2-5
abundance: few
CDR3aa: CASSPAAETQYF

v_gene: TRBV5-6
j_gene: TRBJ1-6
abundance: NA
CDR3aa: CASTTNYSPLHF

v_gene: TRBV10-3
j_gene: TRBJ1-1
abundance: NA
CDR3aa: CAVSIVGTEAFF

v_gene: TRBV5-1
j_gene: TRBJ2-7
abundance: NA
CDR3aa: CASSSPVSGALSYEQYF

v_gene: TRBV20-1
j_gene: TRBJ2-1
abundance: NA
CDR3aa: CSAPNNEQFF

v_gene: TRBV6-1
j_gene: TRBJ1-3
abundance: many
CDR3aa: CASSPQGSRNTIYF

v_gene: TRBV12-3/TRBV12-4
j_gene: TRBJ1-5
abundance: NA
CDR3aa: CASSLSQLGQPQHF

v_gene: TRBV3-1
j_gene: TRBJ2-5
abundance: many
CDR3aa: CASSRRGAETQYF

v_gene: TRBV9
j_gene: TRBJ2-3
abundance: NA
CDR3aa: CASSVGTSQSTDTQYF

v_gene: TRBV12-3/TRBV12-4
j_gene: TRBJ1-2
abundance: NA
CDR3aa: CASSLGQLREYGYTF

v_gene: TRBV12-3/TRBV12-4
j_gene: TRBJ2-1
abundance: many
CDR3aa: CASRGTSGSYEQFF

v_gene: TRBV7-9
j_gene: TRBJ2-3
abundance: medium-sized
CDR3aa: CASSFPGLADADTQYF

v_gene: TRBV2
j_gene: TRBJ2-3
abundance: NA
CDR3aa: CASSEGGRTDTQYF

v_gene: TRBV29-1
j_gene: TRBJ2-1
abundance: NA
CDR3aa: CSVGRTSVDEQFF

v_gene: TRBV29-1
j_gene: TRBJ2-7
abundance: few
CDR3aa: CSVGEPGRHEQYF

v_gene: TRBV29-1
j_gene: TRBJ1-1
abundance: few
CDR3aa: CSVEDLSIGTEAFF

v_gene: TRBV2
j_gene: TRBJ2-1
abundance: NA
CDR3aa: CASRGLAGGSPIPNEQFF

v_gene: TRBV29-1
j_gene: TRBJ1-5
abundance: NA
CDR3aa: CSVGAGLNQPQHF

v_gene: TRBV13
j_gene: TRBJ2-7
abundance: NA
CDR3aa: CASSPVQGTYEQYF

v_gene: TRBV11-2
j_gene: TRBJ1-2
abundance: NA
CDR3aa: CASSFAGIRANYGYTF

v_gene: TRBV2
j_gene: TRBJ1-5
abundance: NA
CDR3aa: CASSEARSQPQHF

v_gene: TRBV10-2
j_gene: TRBJ1-1
abundance: NA
CDR3aa: CASSPSGSLYVNTEAFF

v_gene: TRBV5-6
j_gene: TRBJ2-6
abundance: once
CDR3aa: CASSLAGSSGANVLTF

v_gene: TRBV7-9
j_gene: TRBJ2-7
abundance: few
CDR3aa: CASSLEQGVSYEQYF

v_gene: TRBV20-1
j_gene: TRBJ1-1
abundance: NA
CDR3aa: CSAWATVTEAFF

v_gene: TRBV27
j_gene: TRBJ2-5
abundance: few
CDR3aa: CASSFRLDGTQYF

v_gene: TRBV18
j_gene: TRBJ2-5
abundance: few
CDR3aa: CASSQSQGAEETQYF